Below are 18 T cell receptor beta chains sequenced from a single sample in a study of blood T cell repertoires in COVID-19. Generated by immunoSEQ multiplex PCR, the TCRdb table keeps only in-frame clones and is missing some. The table includes approximately 230,000 clones, 70% to 90% detected once. Sequenced: peripheral blood. Receptors originate from a young man with active or convalescent COVID-19.

The chain carries TRBV30 and TRBJ2-1, with no clear D. This CDR3 comprises 13 residues. V gave up 2 bases and J gave up 12 bases, with 17 bases separating them. Germline CDR1 and CDR2: GTSNPN and SVGIG (reference sequence). CDR3: CAWSTSGPSGQFF. CDR3 nucleotides: TGTGCCTGGAGTACCTCAGGTCCGAGTGGGCAGTTCTTC. Complete variable domain (other parts from reference TRBV30 and TRBJ2-1): SQTIHQWPATLVQPVGSPLSLECTVEGTSNPNLYWYRQAAGRGLQLLFYSVGIGQISSEVPQNLSASRPQDRQFILSSKKLLLSDSGFYLCAWSTSGPSGQFFGPGTRLTVL.

J is TRBJ2-1 and V is TRBV5-4, with 9 bases that match TRBD2. V dropped 4 bases and J dropped 10; count of bases not matched to a gene: 18. The CDR3 totals 17 residues. Germline CDR1 is SGHNT and CDR2 is YYREEE (reference sequence). CDR3 sequence: CASSPEGGIAGDREQFF. The DNA of the CDR3 is TGTGCCAGCAGCCCTGAGGGTGGGATAGCGGGAGATAGGGAGCAGTTCTTC. The complete variable domain, with remaining parts taken from reference TRBV5-4 and TRBJ2-1, reads ETGVTQSPTHLIKTRGQQVTLRCSSQSGHNTVSWYQQALGQGPQFIFQYYREEENGRGNFPPRFSGLQFPNYSSELNVNALELDDSALYLCASSPEGGIAGDREQFFGPGTRLTVL.

This clone was recorded only once. The chain carries TRBV5-8 and TRBJ2-4; TRBD2 might be the D (6 bases). The CDR3 has 13 amino acids. From germline, CDR1 is SGHTS and CDR2 YDEGEE. V lost 0 bases to trimming and J lost 6 bases, with 7 bases between them. The CDR3 coding sequence is TGTGCCAGCAGCTTGGTCGGGGGAAACATTCAGTACTTC. It encodes CASSLVGGNIQYF.

The rearrangement joins TRBV18 to TRBJ1-3; no clear D. Germline V CDR1 and CDR2: KGHSH, LQKENI. This CDR3 has 15 amino acids. The V end was cut by 1 base, the J end by 4 bases, with 11 bases between. CDR3 DNA: TGTGCCAGCTCACCACAGAGGCCAGACGGAAACACCATATATTTT. This encodes CASSPQRPDGNTIYF.

The rearrangement joins TRBV2 to TRBJ2-3; no firm D call. The CDR3 is 14 amino acids. Germline CDR1 is SNHLY and CDR2 is FYNNEI. Trimming took 4 bases from V and 2 from J, leaving 10 bases between them. Written as DNA, the CDR3 is TGTGCCAGCAGTGGAAACAGCAACACAGATACGCAGTATTTT. The encoded protein is CASSGNSNTDTQYF.

The CDR3 is CASSPDSRTYGYTF. The CDR3 region has the DNA TGCGCCAGCAGCCCGGACAGTCGAACCTATGGCTACACCTTC. The rearrangement links TRBV4-3 to TRBJ1-2; TRBD1 might be the D (6 bases). The CDR3 runs 14 residues. Germline V CDR1 and CDR2: LGHNA, YSLEER. Trimming stripped 4 bases from V and 4 bases from J, with 13 bases between.

For this clone: Additional DNA sequences in this sample encode the identical CDR3. The chain joins TRBV5-6 to TRBJ1-1; no firm D call. V dropped 2 bases and J dropped 1 base, with 6 bases sitting between them. CDR3 length: 13 residues. The germline gives CDR1 SGHDT, CDR2 YYEEEE. Here the CDR3 DNA reads TGTGCCAGCAGCTTTGGCGGGAACACTGAAGCTTTCTTT. This encodes CASSFGGNTEAFF.

The V call is TRBV7-2, the J call TRBJ2-2; no clear D gene. The CDR3 totals 13 residues. V lost 0 bases, J lost 5 bases, and 4 bases lay in between. From germline, CDR1 is SGHTA and CDR2 FQGNSA. The CDR3, as DNA: TGTGCCAGCAGCTTAGCTCGGACCGGGGAGCTGTTTTTT. Its protein is CASSLARTGELFF.

The chain joins TRBV5-1 to TRBJ2-3; 9 positions match TRBD1. The V gene end was trimmed by 1 base and the J gene end by 2 bases; junction bases not matched to a gene: 8. From germline, CDR1 is SGHRS and CDR2 YFSETQ. The CDR3 runs 17 residues. The CDR3 loop is CASSLIGGQGLTDTQYF. In nucleotides, the CDR3 is TGCGCCAGCAGCTTGATTGGGGGACAGGGACTCACAGATACGCAGTATTTT.

In DNA, the CDR3 is TGTGCCACCTTTGCCGGCACCGGGGAGCTGTTTTTT. Protein product: CATFAGTGELFF. This chain uses TRBV7-9 with TRBJ2-2; no definite D call. CDR3 length: 12 residues. Germline CDR1 is SEHNR and CDR2 is FQNEAQ (reference sequence). Trimming took off 10 bases at V and 4 bases at J, with 10 bases between the two ends.

The genes are TRBV19 and TRBJ1-1, with D possibly TRBD1 on 5 matching bases. In germline, CDR1 is LNHDA, CDR2 SQIVND (reference sequence). This CDR3 is 14 amino acids long. The V and J ends lost 5 bases and 1 base respectively, with 11 bases between them. This CDR3 is CASSRGGWNTEAFF. The DNA for the CDR3 is TGTGCCAGTAGTCGGGGGGGGTGGAACACTGAAGCTTTCTTT.

The chain carries TRBV24-1 and TRBJ2-1, with 7 bases fitting TRBD1. The germline V gene encodes CDR1 KGHDR and CDR2 SFDVKD. This CDR3 has 19 amino acids. V was pared by 4 bases and J by 3 bases, with 17 bases of the junction left unmatched. The CDR3 sequence: CATSDRRQGNRVNYNEQFF. The CDR3 coding sequence is TGTGCCACCAGTGACCGAAGACAGGGCAATCGGGTTAACTACAATGAGCAGTTCTTC.

This clone was counted a few times. The CDR3 is CASSVGTGISGNTIYF. The CDR3 DNA reads as TGCGCCAGCAGCGTGGGGACAGGGATTAGTGGAAACACCATATATTTT. The V call is TRBV5-1, the J call TRBJ1-3; 9 nucleotides match TRBD1. There are 16 residues in the CDR3. Trimming cost V 4 bases and J 3 bases; bases outside gene matches: 8. CDR1 SGHRS and CDR2 YFSETQ come from the germline V gene.

The chain has TRBV6-6 and TRBJ1-6, with 9 nucleotides matching TRBD1. Germline loops: CDR1 MNHNY, CDR2 SVGAGI (reference sequence). This CDR3 has 16 residues. Unmatched junction bases numbered 12, after V lost 5 bases and J lost 10 bases. The CDR3 nucleotides are TGTGCCAGCAGTCCTACTCGAGGACAGGGGAACTCACCCCTCCACTTT. Amino acids: CASSPTRGQGNSPLHF.

This rearrangement joins TRBV28 to TRBJ2-3, with D maybe TRBD1 (5 bases). In germline, CDR1 is MDHEN, CDR2 SYDVKM. Trimming removed 6 bases from V and 1 base from J, with 11 bases in between. The CDR3 extends over 14 amino acids. CDR3 residues: CASREGVGTDTQYF. DNA of the CDR3: TGTGCCAGCAGGGAAGGGGTGGGCACAGATACGCAGTATTTT.

The V gene is TRBV7-2, the J gene TRBJ2-3; TRBD2 agrees at 7 bases. Germline trimming cut 2 bases from V and 4 bases from J; bases unmatched to any gene: 9. The CDR3 is 16 amino acids. Looked up from germline, CDR1 is SGHTA and CDR2 is FQGNSA. The CDR3, as DNA: TGTGCCAGCAGCTTAAGTGGGGGGGGACCGGCAGATACGCAGTATTTT. This codes for CASSLSGGGPADTQYF.

This sequence joins TRBV7-2 and TRBJ2-1, with 12 bases matching TRBD2. This CDR3 is 16 amino acids long. Germline CDR1 and CDR2: SGHTA and FQGNSA. V lost 5 bases, J lost 3 bases, and 5 bases stayed unmatched. The DNA for the CDR3 is TGTGCCAGCAGCCAACTAGCGGGAGGATACTACAATGAGCAGTTCTTC. It yields the protein CASSQLAGGYYNEQFF.

The chain is built from TRBV27 and TRBJ2-7; tentatively, D is TRBD1 (6 bases). CDR1 and CDR2 from the germline V gene are MNHEY and SMNVEV (reference sequence). Trimming left V 5 bases short and J 3 bases short, with 11 bases between. The CDR3 length is 13 residues. CDR3: CASSAYRVYEQYF. CDR3 DNA: TGTGCCAGCAGTGCATACAGGGTCTACGAGCAGTACTTC.